The rows below give T cell receptor beta chains drawn from one sample of a study of T cells in Graves' hyperthyroidism and ophthalmopathy. TCRdb reprocessed the multiplex PCR reads via MiXCR and lists one record per CDR3 protein. The table includes hundreds of thousands of distinct CDR3 sequences, approximately 16% detected once. The sequenced material came from blood. The receptors come from a woman between 18 and 29 years old with Graves' ophthalmopathy. Each CDR3 is given with its conserved first and last residue.

TRBV2	TRBJ1-2	CASRGQGPGYTF
TRBV18	TRBJ1-1	CASSPSRGLTEAFF
TRBV20-1	TRBJ2-7	CSAASRDPYEQYF
TRBV4-1	TRBJ1-5	CASSPGQGLSQPQHF
TRBV2	TRBJ2-7	CASWGTGGYEQYF
TRBV5-1	TRBJ1-1	CASSLAGIGAFF
TRBV19	TRBJ2-7	CASSLGLGYEQYF
TRBV28	TRBJ2-5	CASSLWTSGGQETQYF
TRBV28	TRBJ2-6	CASSLDFYGANVLTF
TRBV29-1	TRBJ2-1	CSVPRREPYNEQFF
TRBV6-1	TRBJ2-5	CASSTRDSPSGETQYF
TRBV20-1	TRBJ2-1	CSARGVGVYEQFF
TRBV3-2	TRBJ2-2	CASSQSTSLPGELFF
TRBV12-3/TRBV12-4	TRBJ1-5	CASSLGSYQPQHF
TRBV30	TRBJ2-1	CAWSTSAYYNEQFF
TRBV10-3	TRBJ2-7	CATQDTSGRAYEQYF
TRBV13	TRBJ2-1	CASSFTGGRNEQFF
TRBV29-1	TRBJ1-1	CSGDRPNTEAFF
TRBV6-4	TRBJ1-1	CASSDFSPISSDTEAFF
TRBV7-9	TRBJ1-1	CASSLAGVTEAFF
TRBV2	TRBJ1-4	CASSGQSNEKLFF
TRBV5-1	TRBJ2-1	CASSVDLYNEQFF
TRBV10-3	TRBJ1-5	CATNRDSNQPQHF
TRBV19	TRBJ2-3	CASTPRGSGNTQYF
TRBV27	TRBJ2-7	CASSPSSGGRYEQYF
TRBV20-1	TRBJ1-6	CSARDQAGGNSPLHF
TRBV7-9	TRBJ1-3	CASSRTSSGNTIYF
TRBV19	TRBJ2-1	CASSLPGLVDEQFF
TRBV29-1	TRBJ2-3	CSVGLAGVTDTQYF
TRBV5-1	TRBJ1-1	CASSLRTGVMNTEAFF
TRBV20-1	TRBJ2-7	CSAVTSGILSYEQYF
TRBV28	TRBJ1-4	CASSFRGARNEKLFF
TRBV6-1	TRBJ2-3	CASSPLAGGATDTQYF
TRBV11-3	TRBJ1-1	CASSSGTGAVVTEAFF
TRBV4-1	TRBJ2-1	CASSTTGLFINEQFF
TRBV2	TRBJ2-7	CASSEGGEGEQYF
TRBV9	TRBJ2-1	CASSLFSGDYNEQFF
TRBV6-1	TRBJ2-1	CASKGVAYNEQFF
TRBV9	TRBJ2-1	CASSPLGGLRDEQFF
TRBV11-2	TRBJ2-3	CASSLRGQQATDTQYF
TRBV6-2/TRBV6-3	TRBJ2-3	CASSYSKWSTQYF
TRBV7-2	TRBJ2-5	CASREQETQYF
TRBV11-2	TRBJ2-7	CASSSLTRQATYEQYF
TRBV11-3	TRBJ1-5	CASSTRQGACQPQHF
TRBV12-3/TRBV12-4	TRBJ1-5	CASSDSLGTGGQPQHF
TRBV4-1	TRBJ1-3	CASSQDMGNTIYF
TRBV20-1	TRBJ2-1	CSASLAGDSYNEQFF
TRBV20-1	TRBJ1-5	CSARKQGISNQPQHF
TRBV20-1	TRBJ2-1	CSAPWRGVYNEQFF
TRBV5-1	TRBJ2-5	CASSPRTRGDETQYF